Listed below are T cell receptor beta chains from one sample, sequenced in a study of cytomegalovirus exposure and HLA in healthy donors. Produced via immunoSEQ multiplex PCR; TCRdb's table is partial and in-frame only. The profile shows 150,000 to 200,000 clones, just over 75% of them singletons. The sample was PBMCs. Receptor source: a woman in her twenties or thirties in good health and CMV-seropositive. Each CDR3 is given with its conserved first and last residue. The D gene is left open where the match is weak. Size is omitted from some rows. Given values are once, few, many or a class for expanded clones.

cdr3_aa cdr3_nt j_call clone_size d_call v_call
CASVRAGVETQYF TGTGCCAGCGTGAGGGCGGGAGTAGAGACCCAGTACTTC TRBJ2-5 . TRBD2 TRBV11-3
CASSVAGESTDTQYF TGTGCCAGCAGCGTAGCGGGAGAGAGCACAGATACGCAGTATTTT TRBJ2-3 . . TRBV9
CASSEDREASDEQYF TGTGCCAGCAGCGAAGACAGGGAGGCCTCGGACGAGCAGTACTTC TRBJ2-7 . . TRBV9
CASSLAWGVSTDTQYF TGTGCCAGCAGCTTAGCGTGGGGGGTCAGCACAGATACGCAGTATTTT TRBJ2-3 . . TRBV7-2
CASSGEPGGELFF TGTGCCAGCTCAGGGGAGCCCGGCGGGGAGCTGTTTTTT TRBJ2-2 . . TRBV7-2
CASSSALAGGPVGELFF TGTGCCAGCAGCAGCGCACTAGCGGGAGGGCCGGTCGGGGAGCTGTTTTTT TRBJ2-2 . TRBD2 TRBV7-8
CASSLSAGSYEQYF TGTGCCAGCAGTTTATCGGCAGGATCCTACGAGCAGTACTTC TRBJ2-7 . . TRBV27
CASSQGPWGYTF TGTGCCAGCAGCCAGGGCCCTTGGGGCTACACCTTC TRBJ1-2 . . TRBV5-6
CASSKEVRPTGDLYYEQYF TGTGCCAGCAGCAAAGAGGTTCGTCCGACAGGGGATCTGTACTACGAGCAGTACTTC TRBJ2-7 once . TRBV21-1
CASSPGGLAAQETQYF TGTGCCAGCAGCCCCGGGGGGCTAGCGGCCCAAGAGACCCAGTACTTC TRBJ2-5 . . TRBV11-3
CASSLDGLAGESYEQYF TGCGCCAGCAGCCTAGACGGACTAGCGGGAGAGTCTTACGAGCAGTACTTC TRBJ2-7 . TRBD2 TRBV5-1
CASSWTSGSRNEQFF TGTGCCAGCAGTTGGACTAGCGGGAGTAGGAATGAGCAGTTCTTC TRBJ2-1 . TRBD2 TRBV2